Listed here are 30 T cell receptor beta chains from one sample, sequenced in a study of CD8+ T cells in alopecia areata. cDNA prepared by RNA extraction and subsequent reverse transcription served as the template for sequencing. This table comes from immunoSEQ multiplex PCR, and its TCRdb copy is limited to in-frame clones, with some not included. The sample holds 150,000 to 200,000 clones; roughly 64% are singletons and the top ten take roughly 12%. Treatment: oral pan-JAK inhibitor, 5-10 mg twice daily. Sequences were derived from CD8+ T cells sorted from blood, sampled at week 24, from a patient treated with tofacitinib. The receptors were gathered from a human donor with alopecia areata.

The CDR3 sequence is CACGTTPEQYF. The CDR3 nucleotides read TGTGCCTGCGGGACAACCCCCGAGCAGTACTTC. The V and J genes are TRBV30 and TRBJ2-7; weak D call: TRBD1 (6 bases). Trimming removed 6 bases from V and 6 bases from J, with 12 bases in between. In germline, CDR1 is GTSNPN, CDR2 SVGIG (reference sequence). The CDR3 loop spans 11 amino acids.

This chain uses TRBV19 with TRBJ1-5, with D perhaps TRBD1 (6 bases). Germline CDR1 and CDR2: LNHDA and SQIVND (reference sequence). Trimming took 6 bases from V and 5 from J, leaving 14 bases between them. The CDR3 runs 14 residues. The CDR3 loop reads CASSPRGAHQPQHF. CDR3 DNA sequence: TGTGCCAGTAGCCCCCGGGGGGCCCATCAGCCCCAGCATTTT. Full variable domain (rest looked up from reference TRBV19 and TRBJ1-5): DGGITQSPKYLFRKEGQNVTLSCEQNLNHDAMYWYRQDPGQGLRLIYYSQIVNDFQKGDIAEGYSVSREKKESFPLTVTSAQKNPTAFYLCASSPRGAHQPQHFGDGTRLSIL.

This chain connects TRBV9 to TRBJ2-7; D uncertain. This CDR3 spans 13 amino acids. The germline CDR1 and CDR2 sequences are SGDLS and YYNGEE. Between the trimmed V and J ends, which lost 0 bases and 4 bases, there was a span of 8 bases. This CDR3 is CASSVATEYEQYF. The CDR3, as DNA: TGTGCCAGCAGCGTAGCTACAGAGTACGAGCAGTACTTC. The full variable domain, with the rest looked up from reference TRBV9 and TRBJ2-7, is DSGVTQTPKHLITATGQRVTLRCSPRSGDLSVYWYQQSLDQGLQFLIQYYNGEERAKGNILERFSAQQFPDLHSELNLSSLELGDSALYFCASSVATEYEQYFGPGTRLTVT.

This clone appeared a few times. The chain links TRBV29-1 to TRBJ2-7; D possibly corresponds to TRBD1 (6 bases). Trimming shortened V by 7 bases and J by 0 bases, and 13 bases separated the two germline ends. There are 13 residues in the CDR3. The germline V gene has CDR1 SQVTM and CDR2 ANQGSEA. The CDR3 region has the DNA TGCAGCGCCGTGACAGGTAGCTCCTACGAGCAGTACTTC. Translation: CSAVTGSSYEQYF.

The V call is TRBV7-9, the J call TRBJ1-2; 7 bases line up with TRBD1. V lost 4 bases, J lost 3 bases, and 5 bases stayed unmatched. CDR3 length: 14 residues. From germline, CDR1 is SEHNR and CDR2 FQNEAQ (reference sequence). The DNA of the CDR3 is TGTGCCAGCAGCTCGGGACAGACTGACTATGGCTACACCTTC. Protein sequence: CASSSGQTDYGYTF.

This clone was observed a few times. The J gene is TRBJ1-1, the V gene TRBV6-5; D remains ambiguous. V was trimmed by 5 bases and J by 1 base, leaving 8 bases between them. The CDR3 is made up of 13 amino acids. Germline V lookup: CDR1 MNHEY, CDR2 SVGAGI. The CDR3 DNA follows: TGTGCCAGCAGTAGGCCGGAGAACACTGAAGCTTTCTTT. Translated: CASSRPENTEAFF.

This chain links TRBV29-1 with TRBJ2-7, with D possibly being TRBD1 or TRBD2 (5 bases each). V lost 4 bases and J lost 1, with 17 bases in between. There are 15 residues in the CDR3. Germline V lookup: CDR1 SQVTM, CDR2 ANQGSEA. The CDR3 nucleotides read TGCAGCGTTGTGGCTTGGAGGACAACTTCCTACGAGCAGTACTTC. This translates into CSVVAWRTTSYEQYF.

The rearrangement uses TRBV5-1 and TRBJ2-2, with unresolved D. CDR1 is SGHRS, CDR2 YFSETQ, per germline. Trimming left V 1 base short and J 1 base short, with 5 bases between. CDR3 size: 14 residues. The CDR3 DNA follows: TGCGCCAGCAGCTTGCACCAGAACACCGGGGAGCTGTTTTTT. It encodes CASSLHQNTGELFF. Together with reference TRBV5-1 and TRBJ2-2, the CDR3 gives the full variable domain: KAGVTQTPRYLIKTRGQQVTLSCSPISGHRSVSWYQQTPGQGLQFLFEYFSETQRNKGNFPGRFSGRQFSNSRSEMNVSTLELGDSALYLCASSLHQNTGELFFGEGSRLTVL.

The V and J genes are TRBV5-1 and TRBJ2-4; 9 bases match TRBD1. The CDR3 spans 17 residues. CDR1 SGHRS and CDR2 YFSETQ come from the germline V gene. V lost 5 bases, J lost 7 bases, and 16 bases stayed unmatched. For the CDR3, the DNA is TGCGCCAGCAGTCCCGACTTAGCGTTGGGACAGGGTAACATTCAGTACTTC. This translates into CASSPDLALGQGNIQYF.

The chain is built from TRBV29-1 and TRBJ1-2; no reliable D call. This CDR3 has 14 residues. From germline, CDR1 is SQVTM and CDR2 ANQGSEA. Trimming pared 4 bases from V and 4 bases from J, leaving 16 bases between. The CDR3: CSVVLTDDPYGYTF. CDR3 sequence (DNA): TGCAGCGTTGTCCTCACGGATGACCCCTATGGCTACACCTTC.

This clone was recorded a few times. The chain joins TRBV28 to TRBJ2-3; perhaps D is TRBD1 or TRBD2 (5 bases each). V was trimmed by 1 base and J by 7 bases, leaving 12 bases between them. The V gene's germline CDR1 is MDHEN and CDR2 SYDVKM. The CDR3 covers 14 residues. The CDR3 reads CASSLYGDRNTQYF. CDR3 DNA sequence: TGTGCCAGCAGTTTATATGGGGACCGTAATACGCAGTATTTT.

The J gene is TRBJ2-6, the V gene TRBV7-3; D unclear. From germline, CDR1 is SGHTA and CDR2 FQGTGA. This CDR3 contains 12 residues. With 4 bases removed from V and 2 bases from J, the gap between germline ends came to 0 bases. As DNA, the CDR3 is TGTGCCAGCAGCTCTGGGGCCAACGTCCTGACTTTC. Its protein product is CASSSGANVLTF. Full variable domain (rest looked up from reference TRBV7-3 and TRBJ2-6): GAGVSQTPSNKVTEKGKYVELRCDPISGHTALYWYRQSLGQGPEFLIYFQGTGAADDSGLPNDRFFAVRPEGSVSTLKIQRTERGDSAVYLCASSSGANVLTFGAGSRLTVL.

This clone occurred a few times. This chain connects TRBV29-1 to TRBJ2-7; D gene unclear. Trimming cost V 7 bases and J 3 bases, with 10 bases left between them. Germline assignment: CDR1 SQVTM and CDR2 ANQGSEA. The CDR3 is 11 residues long. CDR3 in DNA: TGCAGCGCCGACATCGACTACGAGCAGTACTTC. It specifies CSADIDYEQYF.

The chain couples TRBV27 to TRBJ2-3, with 7 bases matching TRBD1. V lost 5 bases to trimming and J lost 0 bases; unmatched junction nucleotides: 5. The CDR3 length is 15 residues. CDR1 and CDR2 from the germline V gene are MNHEY and SMNVEV (reference sequence). CDR3 sequence (DNA): TGTGCCAGCAGTCCAAGGGACAGAAGCACAGATACGCAGTATTTT. This codes for CASSPRDRSTDTQYF.

This clone was counted between two and nine times. This chain links TRBV5-1 with TRBJ2-1; TRBD1 aligns across 9 bases. Germline V gives CDR1 SGHRS, CDR2 YFSETQ. V lost 5 bases, J lost 8 bases, and 5 bases stayed unmatched. This CDR3 contains 13 residues. The CDR3 region is CASSTGGGDEQFF. CDR3 DNA sequence: TGCGCCAGCAGTACAGGGGGCGGAGATGAGCAGTTCTTC.

The V call is TRBV5-6, the J call TRBJ2-1; 7 bases agree with TRBD2. The V gene end was trimmed by 0 bases and the J gene end by 12 bases; junction bases not matched to a gene: 18. Germline V CDR1 and CDR2: SGHDT, YYEEEE. The CDR3 runs to 17 residues. The CDR3 loop reads CASSLVRLAGPVDWQFF. In DNA form, the CDR3 reads TGTGCCAGCAGCTTGGTTAGGTTAGCGGGCCCCGTGGATTGGCAGTTCTTC. The full variable domain, in which reference TRBV5-6 and TRBJ2-1 provide the parts outside the CDR3, is DAGVTQSPTHLIKTRGQQVTLRCSPKSGHDTVSWYQQALGQGPQFIFQYYEEEERQRGNFPDRFSGHQFPNYSSELNVNALLLGDSALYLCASSLVRLAGPVDWQFFGPGTRLTVL.

CDR3 bases: TGTGCCAGCAGCCCCCGGTTCGGGGAGCTGTTTTTT. Protein: CASSPRFGELFF. V is TRBV7-8 and J is TRBJ2-2; D unclear. The V gene's germline CDR1 is SGHVS and CDR2 FQNEAQ. The CDR3 has 12 residues. Deletions cut 5 bases from V and 7 bases from J, with 8 bases between.

This clone has a count of ten or more. The V and J genes are TRBV7-2 and TRBJ1-2; D not certain. From germline, CDR1 is SGHTA and CDR2 FQGNSA. V shed 0 bases and J shed 3 bases, with 11 bases lying between them. The CDR3 is made up of 15 amino acids. CDR3 in amino acids: CASSLALTVHYGYTF. The CDR3 coding sequence is TGTGCCAGCAGCTTAGCGCTGACCGTACACTATGGCTACACCTTC.

This clone appeared once. The rearrangement links TRBV11-2 to TRBJ2-1; 12 bases align to TRBD2. There are 16 residues in the CDR3. Germline V gene data show CDR1 as SGHAT and CDR2 as FQNNGV. Trimming cost V 1 base and J 3 bases; bases outside gene matches: 1. The CDR3 nucleotides read TGTGCCAGCAGCTTAGGACTAGCGGGGGTCTACAATGAGCAGTTCTTC. Translated: CASSLGLAGVYNEQFF.

This clone has more than one count but fewer than ten. The chain has TRBV14 and TRBJ2-7; D gene ambiguous. Germline values: CDR1 SGHDN, CDR2 FVKESK. V was shortened by 8 bases and J by 0 bases, with 5 bases between the two germline ends. This CDR3 contains 11 residues. The CDR3 here is CASGYSYEQYF. CDR3 DNA: TGTGCCAGCGGTTACTCCTACGAGCAGTACTTC.

V usage is TRBV2 and J usage is TRBJ2-1; 8 positions agree with TRBD1. The CDR3 runs to 16 residues. V dropped 2 bases and J dropped 3; count of bases not matched to a gene: 6. CDR1 and CDR2 from the germline V gene are SNHLY and FYNNEI. This CDR3 is CASSESWTGFYNEQFF. CDR3 nucleotide sequence: TGTGCCAGCAGTGAATCCTGGACAGGGTTCTACAATGAGCAGTTCTTC.

Points on this clone: In the same sample, other DNA sequences code for this CDR3. The V and J genes are TRBV5-6 and TRBJ2-7; no firm D call. Between the trimmed V and J ends, which lost 0 bases and 4 bases, there was a span of 8 bases. CDR1 SGHDT and CDR2 YYEEEE come from the germline V gene. CDR3 size: 13 residues. The CDR3 region has the DNA TGTGCCAGCAGCTTGGGTCGGGCGTACGAGCAGTACTTC. Encoded protein: CASSLGRAYEQYF.

This clone was detected only a few times. This chain uses TRBV29-1 with TRBJ1-1, with D unresolved. Trimming removed 5 bases at V and 5 bases at J, with 21 bases between. CDR1 is SQVTM and CDR2 is ANQGSEA in the germline V gene. The CDR3 sequence is 15 residues long. The CDR3 sequence: CSVKALETRGTEAFF. The CDR3 DNA reads as TGCAGCGTTAAGGCTTTAGAAACGCGAGGGACTGAAGCTTTCTTT.

J is TRBJ1-1 and V is TRBV2, with D perhaps TRBD1 (6 bases). Between the trimmed V and J ends, which lost 10 bases and 6 bases, there was a span of 18 bases. In germline, CDR1 is SNHLY, CDR2 FYNNEI. There are 13 residues in the CDR3. The CDR3 region is CATNGGLRAEAFF. The CDR3, as DNA: TGTGCCACCAACGGGGGGCTAAGGGCTGAAGCTTTCTTT. Filled out from reference TRBV2 and TRBJ1-1, the complete variable domain reads EPEVTQTPSHQVTQMGQEVILRCVPISNHLYFYWYRQILGQKVEFLVSFYNNEISEKSEIFDDQFSVERPDGSNFTLKIRSTKLEDSAMYFCATNGGLRAEAFFGQGTRLTVV.

The chain combines TRBV18 with TRBJ2-1, with D perhaps TRBD2 (6 bases). This CDR3 has 15 residues. CDR1 is KGHSH and CDR2 is LQKENI in the germline V gene. V lost 5 bases, J lost 7 bases, and 18 bases lay in between. The CDR3 nucleotides read TGTGCCAGCTCATCCCCCGGGACTGGTGTAAATGAGCAGTTCTTC. Amino acids: CASSSPGTGVNEQFF.

In its sample, this clone was seen a few times. This chain connects TRBV19 to TRBJ1-5, with 10 positions matching TRBD1. The length of the CDR3 is 20 residues. CDR1 and CDR2 (germline): LNHDA, SQIVND (reference sequence). V lost 0 bases, J lost 7 bases, and 18 bases stayed unmatched. For the CDR3, the DNA is TGTGCCAGTAGTATAGACCCCCCGGGGGGACAGGGGAGGAACGGACAGCCCCAGCATTTT. Its translation: CASSIDPPGGQGRNGQPQHF. The variable domain in full, completed from reference TRBV19 and TRBJ1-5, reads DGGITQSPKYLFRKEGQNVTLSCEQNLNHDAMYWYRQDPGQGLRLIYYSQIVNDFQKGDIAEGYSVSREKKESFPLTVTSAQKNPTAFYLCASSIDPPGGQGRNGQPQHFGDGTRLSIL.

The chain links TRBV14 to TRBJ1-2; D remains unclear. The CDR3 contains 13 residues. The V and J ends lost 6 bases and 0 bases respectively, with 8 bases between them. CDR1 and CDR2 from the germline V gene are SGHDN and FVKESK. As DNA, the CDR3 is TGTGCCAGCAGTGGTACCACTAACTATGGCTACACCTTC. Encoded protein: CASSGTTNYGYTF.

The gene calls are TRBV5-1 and TRBJ1-1; the D gene is possibly TRBD1 (6 bases). V lost 2 bases and J 4 bases, leaving 15 bases between the germline ends. Germline CDR1 and CDR2: SGHRS and YFSETQ. The CDR3 contains 15 residues. CDR3 amino acids: CASSFAGAESTEAFF. The DNA of the CDR3 is TGCGCCAGCAGCTTTGCAGGGGCTGAATCCACTGAAGCTTTCTTT.

The rearrangement joins TRBV2 to TRBJ2-2, with a weak D call TRBD1 (5 bases). Trimming pared 5 bases from V and 1 base from J, leaving 17 bases between. CDR1 is SNHLY, CDR2 FYNNEI, per germline. The length of the CDR3 is 17 residues. Here the CDR3 reads CASSRTLADLNTGELFF. As DNA, the CDR3 is TGTGCCAGCAGTCGGACATTGGCCGACCTGAACACCGGGGAGCTGTTTTTT.

J is TRBJ1-1 and V is TRBV4-1, with 8 bases matching TRBD1. The CDR3 totals 15 residues. V gave up 1 base and J gave up 4 bases; unmatched junction bases: 5. Germline lookup yields CDR1 MGHRA and CDR2 YSYEKL. In DNA form, the CDR3 reads TGCGCCAGCAGCCAAGGCCCGACAGGGGTCACTGAAGCTTTCTTT. Encoded protein: CASSQGPTGVTEAFF.